In this sample, the clone carrying this TCR beta chain is medium-sized (0.01 to 0.1%). What it binds is unknown. The data derive from a study of vaccination and CD4 T cells after COVID-19. Study as a whole: The makeup of the convalescents was six males and four females, two of them Hispanic. The authors gave control cultures a CEFX pool, an HIV-1 Nef pool, or no peptide.

Overall study results and limits: Researchers report that 304 of 307 vaccine-specific clones in convalescent patients proved spike mono-reactive.

Sequencing of DNA taken from cultured CD4+ T cells relied on the Oncomine TCR Beta short-read assay. Genomic DNA from cultured CD4+ T cells was extracted. One entry per CDR3 protein results from TCRdb running MiXCR on the PCR reads. The sample includes 2,000 or so distinct CDR3 sequences, less than 20% of them seen just once. Specified treatment: approximately nine-day PBMC culture with coronavirus spike peptide pools or control peptides (ViraFEST assay). An unexposed donor provided the CD4+ T cells, which were collected before the COVID-19 pandemic (2011-2018). The germline gives CDR1 MGHDK, CDR2 SYGVNS. V was trimmed by 3 bases and J by 1 base, leaving 9 bases between them. The CDR3 runs 15 residues.

Sample: CD4+ T cells from blood, cultured in vitro. This sequence was found in a human donor in good health. The rearrangement joins TRBV25-1 to TRBJ2-2; a possible D gene is TRBD1 (6 bases). In nucleotides, the CDR3 is TGTGCCAGCAGTGATCTGGACAGGAACACCGGGGAGCTGTTTTTT. This sequence encodes CASSDLDRNTGELFF.